Listed below are T cell receptor beta chains from one sample, sequenced in a study of CD4 T cells in relation to SARS-CoV-2 and coronaviruses. Assay used: immunoSEQ multiplex PCR; TCRdb lists only in-frame clones, some missing. The sample consists of about 23,000 clones, around 82% of them appearing once. These receptors are not linked to any known antigen. The specimen sequenced was CD4+ T cells from PBMCs, cultured in vitro. The receptor set was obtained from a human donor in good health. The CDR3 runs from the conserved cysteine through the conserved F or W. The D gene is left open where the match is weak. Size is stated for part of the rows, as once, few or many counts, or as a class when the clone is expanded.

clone size	V gene	J gene	D gene	CDR3 protein	CDR3 DNA
few	TRBV7-8	TRBJ2-2	TRBD1	CASRKGQGYTGELFF	TGTGCCAGCAGGAAGGGACAGGGGTACACCGGGGAGCTGTTTTTT
.	TRBV3-1/TRBV3-2	TRBJ1-5	.	CASSQSTATTQHF	TGTGCCAGCAGCCAAAGTACTGCGACCACCCAGCATTTT
few	TRBV2	TRBJ1-1	TRBD1	CASSGGQGDTEAFF	TGTGCCAGCAGTGGGGGACAGGGGGACACTGAAGCTTTCTTT
.	TRBV11-2	TRBJ2-2	TRBD2	CASNRGGYGELFF	TGTGCCAGCAACCGGGGAGGGTACGGGGAGCTGTTTTTT
.	TRBV28	TRBJ2-3	.	CASSSASTDTQYF	TGTGCCAGCAGTTCCGCTAGCACAGATACGCAGTATTTT
.	TRBV12-3/TRBV12-4	TRBJ1-3	.	CASRLNGNTIYF	TGTGCCAGCAGGTTGAATGGAAACACCATATATTTT
.	TRBV5-5	TRBJ1-5	.	CASSLSGIQPQHF	TGTGCCAGCAGCTTGTCGGGGATTCAGCCCCAGCATTTT
.	TRBV6-1	TRBJ2-2	.	CASLKGGTGELFF	TGTGCCAGCCTAAAAGGGGGGACCGGGGAGCTGTTTTTT
once	TRBV29-1	TRBJ2-5	TRBD2	CSVGLAGWETQYF	TGCAGCGTGGGACTAGCGGGATGGGAGACCCAGTACTTC
.	TRBV5-6	TRBJ1-1	.	CASSFTQGYEAFF	TGTGCCAGCAGCTTCACACAGGGATATGAAGCTTTCTTT
.	TRBV14	TRBJ2-7	TRBD1	CASSQVTGGLYEQYF	TGTGCCAGCAGCCAAGTCACAGGGGGTCTATACGAGCAGTACTTC
.	TRBV5-1	TRBJ2-1	.	CASSLWDEQFF	TGCGCCAGCAGCTTGTGGGATGAGCAGTTCTTC
.	TRBV5-1	TRBJ2-2	.	CASRGDGGATGELFF	TGCGCCAGCAGAGGGGACGGCGGTGCCACCGGGGAGCTGTTTTTT
.	TRBV3-1/TRBV3-2	TRBJ1-2	TRBD1	CASSQGQQGMDGYTF	TGTGCCAGCAGCCAAGGACAACAGGGGATGGATGGCTACACCTTC
.	TRBV11-2	TRBJ1-5	TRBD1	CASSLGRLGTANQPQHF	TGTGCCAGCAGCTTAGGCAGGTTGGGGACAGCAAATCAGCCCCAGCATTTT
.	TRBV5-1	TRBJ2-2	.	CASSPDYHTGELFF	TGCGCCAGCAGCCCCGACTACCACACCGGGGAGCTGTTTTTT
.	TRBV7-6	TRBJ2-3	TRBD1	CASSPGDRGGDTDTQYF	TGTGCCAGCAGCCCCGGCGACAGGGGCGGAGATACAGATACGCAGTATTTT
.	TRBV27	TRBJ2-1	.	CASNYISGTYNEQFF	TGTGCCAGCAACTATATTAGCGGAACCTACAATGAGCAGTTCTTC
.	TRBV6-4	TRBJ1-2	.	CASSPRPSEGYGYTF	TGTGCCAGCAGTCCTCGTCCTTCCGAGGGCTATGGCTACACCTTC
few	TRBV29-1	TRBJ2-7	.	CSVLLLSSYEQYF	TGCAGCGTATTACTATTGAGCTCCTACGAGCAGTACTTC
.	TRBV25-1	TRBJ1-1	TRBD1	CASSDWTGRTEAFF	TGTGCCAGCAGTGACTGGACAGGGAGGACTGAAGCTTTCTTT
.	TRBV5-1	TRBJ2-1	TRBD2	CASSSGLAGSYNEQFF	TGCGCCAGCAGCTCGGGACTAGCGGGATCCTACAATGAGCAGTTCTTC
once	TRBV7-9	TRBJ2-5	TRBD1	CASSFTGQEEETQYF	TGTGCCAGCAGCTTTACGGGACAGGAGGAAGAGACCCAGTACTTC